These T cell receptor beta chains were read from a single sample in a study of T cells after yellow fever vaccination. One entry per CDR3 protein results from TCRdb running MiXCR on the 5' RACE reads. This table holds about 550,000 distinct CDR3 sequences, over 15% found once. Specimen: PBMCs, collected 15 days after the yellow fever booster vaccination. The receptors derive from a man aged 25-45 years who received the YFV17D yellow fever vaccine. The conserved cysteine and the conserved F or W are not part of the CDR3 here. Each record gives: V gene, CDR3 protein.

TRBV11-2 ASSHLTWGHEQY
TRBV12-3/TRBV12-4 ASTLTGSSYNEQF
TRBV7-2 ASRVWDTQY
TRBV7-9 ASSRDTGTYEQY
TRBV18 ASSPGKVQETQY
TRBV3-1 ASSPGYYEQY
TRBV20-1 SAEGGGETQY
TRBV24-1 ATSPSGTGERGEQF
TRBV4-3 ASSQAKLGAAFSYNSPLH
TRBV28 ASSLIRTGFYEQY
TRBV29-1 SVGVRTNSYEQY
TRBV6-1 ASTLWGGNEQF
TRBV24-1 ATSDFRQSYNEQF
TRBV24-1 ATSDSSGRAPYEQY
TRBV12-3/TRBV12-4 ASGPGGGTDTQY
TRBV7-9 ASSLFKGQGFYEQY